A selection of T cell receptor beta chains follows, all from one sample in a study of cytomegalovirus exposure and HLA in healthy donors. The data were produced by immunoSEQ multiplex PCR, yet TCRdb's version contains in-frame clones alone and is incomplete. The sample yields some 170,000 clones, 82% seen once. The sample was PBMCs. The receptor source for this set is a girl aged 2-10 years in good health and CMV-seropositive. Each CDR3 is given with its conserved first and last residue. A D gene is named only where the DNA matches it firmly. Clone size is not always given. Where it is, it says once, few, many or a class for expanded clones.

>TRBV5-1|TRBD2|TRBJ2-2|NA
CASRGTSGIPGELFF
TGCGCCAGCCGAGGGACTAGCGGAATTCCCGGGGAGCTGTTTTTT
>TRBV7-3|TRBD2|TRBJ2-1|NA
CASSLLAGVLNEQFF
TGTGCCAGCAGCCTCCTAGCGGGAGTCCTGAATGAGCAGTTCTTC
>TRBV2|NA|TRBJ2-3|NA
CASSEDGAVTDTQYF
TGTGCCAGCAGTGAAGATGGGGCGGTCACAGATACGCAGTATTTT
>TRBV6-4|TRBD2|TRBJ2-1|few
CASSDEASGRMSEQFF
TGTGCCAGCAGTGACGAGGCTAGCGGGAGAATGAGTGAGCAGTTCTTC
>TRBV5-4|TRBD1|TRBJ2-5|NA
CASSLVGTGRSETQYF
TGTGCCAGCAGCTTGGTAGGGACAGGGCGATCGGAGACCCAGTACTTC
>TRBV9|TRBD1|TRBJ2-1|once
CASSYGTGDDNEQFF
TGTGCCAGCAGCTACGGGACAGGGGACGACAATGAGCAGTTCTTC
>TRBV14|NA|TRBJ2-7|NA
CASSPGAREQYF
TGTGCCAGCAGCCCCGGAGCCCGCGAGCAGTACTTC
>TRBV5-1|TRBD2|TRBJ2-1|NA
CASSFGLAGYNEQFF
TGCGCCAGCAGCTTCGGACTAGCGGGATACAATGAGCAGTTCTTC
>TRBV16|NA|TRBJ1-2|NA
CASSQSQAGYGYTF
TGTGCCAGCAGCCAATCCCAAGCAGGGTATGGCTACACCTTC
>TRBV2|NA|TRBJ2-7|NA
CASTQNGYEQYF
TGTGCCAGCACACAGAACGGCTACGAGCAGTACTTC
>TRBV6-5|NA|TRBJ2-1|once
CASSYIGDYEQFF
TGTGCCAGCAGTTACATAGGGGATTATGAGCAGTTCTTC
>TRBV29-1|TRBD1|TRBJ2-3|NA
CSARDRSPDTQYF
TGCAGCGCCCGGGACAGGTCGCCAGATACGCAGTATTTT
>TRBV25-1|NA|TRBJ1-1|NA
CASLGGGMNTEAFF
TGTGCCAGCCTCGGCGGGGGGATGAACACTGAAGCTTTCTTT
>TRBV4-1|TRBD1|TRBJ1-2|once
CASSHFTGQGSSYGYTF
TGCGCCAGCAGCCACTTCACGGGACAGGGGTCGAGCTATGGCTACACCTTC
>TRBV9|TRBD2|TRBJ2-4|NA
CASSPGRANKNIQYF
TGTGCCAGCAGCCCCGGGAGGGCAAACAAAAACATTCAGTACTTC
>TRBV5-1|NA|TRBJ2-7|NA
CASSLGAGTYEQYF
TGCGCCAGCAGCTTGGGGGCGGGAACCTACGAGCAGTACTTC
>TRBV30|TRBD1|TRBJ1-2|NA
CASYRTGDYGYTF
TGTGCGTCCTACCGCACAGGGGATTATGGCTACACCTTC
>TRBV15|NA|TRBJ2-2|NA
CATSRSQGVRYTGELFF
TGTGCCACCAGCAGATCACAGGGTGTAAGGTACACCGGGGAGCTGTTTTTT
>TRBV4-1|NA|TRBJ2-7|NA
CASSQVGLRDTSYEQYF
TGCGCCAGCAGCCAAGTGGGGCTCAGGGACACGTCCTACGAGCAGTACTTC
>TRBV11-2|TRBD1|TRBJ1-1|NA
CASSSDRGTEAFF
TGTGCCAGCAGCTCAGACAGGGGCACTGAAGCTTTCTTT
>TRBV7-8|NA|TRBJ1-5|NA
CASSLPAVQVGSQPQHF
TGTGCCAGCAGCTTACCCGCCGTTCAGGTTGGAAGTCAGCCCCAGCATTTT
>TRBV12-5|TRBD1|TRBJ1-1|NA
CASGPSGGMRAFF
TGTGCTAGTGGACCCTCAGGGGGCATGAGGGCTTTCTTT
>TRBV27|TRBD1|TRBJ2-7|NA
CASSPGGAGEQYF
TGTGCCAGCAGCCCAGGGGGCGCGGGGGAGCAGTACTTC
>TRBV4-2|NA|TRBJ2-1|NA
CASSQATPYNEQFF
TGTGCCAGCAGCCAAGCAACTCCCTACAATGAGCAGTTCTTC
>TRBV5-1|TRBD2|TRBJ2-7|NA
CASSGRDSGSHEQYF
TGCGCCAGCAGCGGCCGTGATAGCGGGAGCCACGAGCAGTACTTC
>TRBV30|TRBD2|TRBJ2-1|NA
CAWRPIAGRYNEQFF
TGTGCCTGGAGACCCATAGCGGGCCGCTACAATGAGCAGTTCTTC
>TRBV7-9|TRBD1|TRBJ1-5|NA
CASSPGQGGFGNQPQHF
TGTGCCAGCAGCCCAGGACAGGGGGGATTTGGAAATCAGCCCCAGCATTTT
>TRBV9|NA|TRBJ2-5|NA
CASSVFQGETQYF
TGTGCCAGCAGCGTATTTCAGGGTGAGACCCAGTACTTC